A selection of T cell receptor beta chains follows, all from one sample in a study of blood T cell repertoires in COVID-19. The repertoire was sequenced with immunoSEQ multiplex PCR; TCRdb's copy has only in-frame clones and lacks some. The sample carries tens of thousands of clones, less than 85% recorded once. The sequencing input was peripheral blood. The receptor source for this set is an elderly woman with acute or convalescent COVID-19. Both conserved end residues are part of each CDR3. D genes are given only for firm matches. Rows may omit the clone size; those that give it use once, few, many or a size class.

CDR3 protein	CDR3 DNA	clone size	V gene	J gene	D gene
CASGPGQVTGELFF	TGCGCCAGCGGACCCGGACAGGTCACCGGGGAGCTGTTTTTT	few	TRBV5-1	TRBJ2-2	TRBD1
CASRPAGGRNQPQHF	TGTGCCAGCAGACCCGCCGGGGGTCGCAATCAGCCCCAGCATTTT	NA	TRBV27	TRBJ1-5	NA
CASSVGQGRSYNSPLHF	TGTGCCAGCAGCGTAGGACAGGGGAGAAGCTATAATTCACCCCTCCACTTT	NA	TRBV9	TRBJ1-6	TRBD1
CASSRRVGELFF	TGTGCCAGCAGCCGCCGCGTCGGGGAGCTGTTTTTT	NA	TRBV13	TRBJ2-2	NA
CASSTYGTGTYNEQFF	TGTGCCAGTAGTACTTACGGGACTGGAACCTACAATGAGCAGTTCTTC	NA	TRBV19	TRBJ2-1	NA
CASSSQAGSGTQYF	TGTGCCAGCAGTTCCCAAGCGGGCTCGGGGACCCAGTACTTC	NA	TRBV27	TRBJ2-5	NA
CASSIPGRGKYF	TGTGCCAGTAGTATCCCTGGTCGAGGAAAGTATTTT	NA	TRBV19	TRBJ2-3	NA
CASSLVGSQKTQYF	TGTGCCAGCAGCTTAGTTGGTAGCCAGAAGACCCAGTACTTC	NA	TRBV7-9	TRBJ2-5	NA
CASSYHGTPSTDTQYF	TGTGCCAGCAGTTACCACGGGACACCGAGCACAGATACGCAGTATTTT	NA	TRBV6-5	TRBJ2-3	NA
CAIRNRDEPNSPLHF	TGTGCCATCAGGAACAGGGACGAGCCAAATTCACCCCTCCACTTT	once	TRBV10-3	TRBJ1-6	NA
CASSSYRDRPNTGELFF	TGTGCCAGCAGCTCATACCGGGACAGGCCAAACACCGGGGAGCTGTTTTTT	NA	TRBV7-8	TRBJ2-2	TRBD1
CASTGSSGNTIYF	TGTGCCTCGACAGGGTCCTCTGGAAACACCATATATTTT	NA	TRBV30	TRBJ1-3	TRBD1
CSVGGQADGYTF	TGCAGCGTCGGGGGACAGGCGGACGGCTACACCTTC	NA	TRBV29-1	TRBJ1-2	TRBD1
CASSKALSLFDRGNQPQHF	TGTGCCAGCAGCAAAGCCCTGTCGCTCTTTGACAGGGGCAATCAGCCCCAGCATTTT	NA	TRBV21-1	TRBJ1-5	NA
CASSWNRELSYEQYF	TGCGCCAGCAGCTGGAACAGGGAGCTCTCCTACGAGCAGTACTTC	NA	TRBV5-1	TRBJ2-7	NA
CASSEDRGLGYGYTF	TGTGCCAGCAGTGAAGACAGGGGGCTAGGCTATGGCTACACCTTC	NA	TRBV2	TRBJ1-2	TRBD1
CASSHRQFRRDEQYF	TGTGCCAGCAGCCACCGACAGTTTCGTAGGGACGAGCAGTACTTC	NA	TRBV7-9	TRBJ2-7	NA
CATSDSTGNYGYTF	TGTGCCACCAGTGATTCGACAGGGAACTATGGCTACACCTTC	NA	TRBV24-1	TRBJ1-2	TRBD1
CASSFSGGAYGYTF	TGTGCCAGCAGCTTTTCAGGGGGCGCCTATGGCTACACCTTC	NA	TRBV11-2	TRBJ1-2	TRBD1
CASSLRDRVSPLHF	TGCGCCAGCAGCCTCCGGGACAGGGTTTCACCCCTCCACTTT	NA	TRBV5-1	TRBJ1-6	TRBD1
CAISGGRVRDNEQFF	TGTGCCATCAGTGGGGGCAGGGTCCGGGACAATGAGCAGTTCTTC	once	TRBV10-3	TRBJ2-1	NA
CASSLGTGGANQPQHF	TGTGCCAGCAGCTTGGGGACAGGGGGCGCGAATCAGCCCCAGCATTTT	NA	TRBV7-6	TRBJ1-5	TRBD1
CASSTDRGNTEAFF	TGTGCCAGCAGCACCGACAGGGGTAACACTGAAGCTTTCTTT	NA	TRBV7-6	TRBJ1-1	TRBD1
CASSPGGGSFGYGYTF	TGCGCCAGCAGCCCAGGGGGCGGGTCCTTTGGCTATGGCTACACCTTC	NA	TRBV5-1	TRBJ1-2	TRBD1
CASRPGTSKTEAFF	TGTGCCAGCAGACCCGGGACATCGAAGACTGAAGCTTTCTTT	NA	TRBV6-5	TRBJ1-1	NA
CASSLMTEIKETQYF	TGTGCCAGCAGCTTGATGACGGAGATCAAAGAGACCCAGTACTTC	NA	TRBV5-5	TRBJ2-5	NA
CASSVLAGGYNEQFF	TGTGCCAGCAGCGTTCTAGCGGGGGGGTACAATGAGCAGTTCTTC	few	TRBV9	TRBJ2-1	TRBD2
CASSPPGGQGLYEQYF	TGTGCCAGCAGCCCCCCGGGCGGACAGGGGTTGTACGAGCAGTACTTC	few	TRBV7-6	TRBJ2-7	TRBD1
CASSQGQLEQYF	TGTGCCAGCAGCCAGGGACAGCTCGAGCAGTACTTC	NA	TRBV11-1	TRBJ2-7	TRBD1
CASSRTSGGATGELFF	TGTGCCAGTAGTAGGACTAGCGGGGGGGCCACCGGGGAGCTGTTTTTT	NA	TRBV19	TRBJ2-2	TRBD2
CATGTSGGGNEQFF	TGTGCCACCGGGACTAGCGGGGGAGGAAATGAGCAGTTCTTC	NA	TRBV24-1	TRBJ2-1	TRBD2
CASSTGTYEQYF	TGTGCCAGCAGTACAGGAACCTACGAGCAGTACTTC	NA	TRBV6-5	TRBJ2-7	NA
CASSDSAGLGSPLHF	TGTGCCAGCAGTGACTCGGCGGGTTTAGGGTCACCCCTCCACTTT	once	TRBV6-4	TRBJ1-6	NA
CASSRDRYSNQPQHF	TGTGCCAGCAGTAGGGACAGATATAGCAATCAGCCCCAGCATTTT	few	TRBV6-5	TRBJ1-5	TRBD1
CASSTSGSSIYNEQFF	TGTGCCAGCAGCACATCCGGGTCGAGCATCTACAATGAGCAGTTCTTC	NA	TRBV7-7	TRBJ2-1	NA
CASSHGLNYGYTF	TGTGCCAGCAGCCACGGACTCAACTATGGCTACACCTTC	NA	TRBV7-3	TRBJ1-2	NA
CSVEDPGEQYF	TGCAGCGTTGAAGATCCAGGCGAGCAGTACTTC	NA	TRBV29-1	TRBJ2-7	NA
CASTEAGGDYGYTF	TGTGCCAGCACCGAGGCAGGGGGCGACTATGGCTACACCTTC	NA	TRBV6-5	TRBJ1-2	TRBD1
CASSQPGLAGGTSYEQYF	TGTGCCAGCAGCCAACCAGGACTAGCGGGGGGAACCTCCTACGAGCAGTACTTC	NA	TRBV3-1/TRBV3-2	TRBJ2-7	TRBD2
CASTGRDRDYGYTF	TGTGCCAGCACCGGCCGGGACAGGGACTATGGCTACACCTTC	NA	TRBV3-1/TRBV3-2	TRBJ1-2	TRBD1
CASSEFHREGYTF	TGTGCCAGCAGTGAATTTCACAGGGAAGGCTACACCTTC	NA	TRBV25-1	TRBJ1-2	NA
CASSLIGGPVDTQYF	TGTGCCAGCAGCTTAATCGGGGGGCCCGTAGATACGCAGTATTTT	NA	TRBV7-9	TRBJ2-3	NA
CASTLQGDIEPQHF	TGTGCCAGCACTCTACAGGGGGATATTGAGCCCCAGCATTTT	NA	TRBV6-5	TRBJ1-5	TRBD1
CASSDQYNEQFF	TGTGCCAGCAGTGACCAATACAATGAGCAGTTCTTC	few	TRBV2	TRBJ2-1	NA
CASSLDRGYEQYF	TGTGCCAGCAGTCTCGACAGGGGCTACGAGCAGTACTTC	NA	TRBV27	TRBJ2-7	TRBD1
CASSQGAGETQYF	TGTGCCAGCAGCCAAGGGGCGGGCGAGACCCAGTACTTC	NA	TRBV4-2	TRBJ2-5	NA
CASSIWAGATYEQYF	TGTGCCAGTAGTATTTGGGCGGGAGCGACCTACGAGCAGTACTTC	NA	TRBV19	TRBJ2-7	TRBD2
CASSPWTGLGSYNSPLHF	TGTGCCAGCAGCCCATGGACAGGATTAGGGTCCTATAATTCACCCCTCCACTTT	few	TRBV3-1/TRBV3-2	TRBJ1-6	TRBD1